This TCR beta chain originates from a study of cytomegalovirus exposure and HLA in healthy donors. Overall study context: Caucasian-associated ancestry cluster membership applied to about 80% of 300 to 450 genotyped donors. Study findings and constraints: Listed as cytomegalovirus-associated were about 160 TCR beta chains.

It was with 60 Vbeta and 13 Jbeta primers that the PCR ran. Measured with immunoSEQ multiplex PCR; TCRdb has only the in-frame clones, and not every one. In the table there are tens of thousands of clones, 45% to 70% of which are singletons. Turning to this clone: As yet, its antigen is unknown.

Trimming pared 6 bases from V and 3 bases from J, leaving 12 bases between. CDR1 is MNHEY, CDR2 SVGAGI, per germline. This CDR3 is 13 amino acids long. There were likely unrecorded immune exposures, though donors were nominally healthy when sampled. Missing from this donor's record is the CMV serostatus. V gene TRBV6-5 combines with J gene TRBJ2-7, with a tentative D call TRBD1 (5 bases). This receptor was taken from a human donor in good health. The sample comprised PBMCs. In DNA, the CDR3 is TGTGCCAGCAGGCACCTAGACAGCTACGAGCAGTACTTC. The encoded protein is CASRHLDSYEQYF.